This passage covers 5 T cell receptor beta chains from one sample sequenced in a study of beta chain features in type 1 diabetes. Investigators reverse transcribed all isolated RNA, so they sequenced expressed TCRB transcripts. Clones were read by immunoSEQ multiplex PCR, and TCRdb kept only the in-frame ones, dropping some. The table lists fewer than 20,000 clones, less than 60% of them singletons. Sequenced material: stem cell memory CD4+ T cells from blood. Source of these receptors: a woman younger than 30 in good health.

The chain uses TRBV7-6 and TRBJ1-2; D is undetermined. CDR1 SGHVS and CDR2 FNYEAQ come from the germline V gene. V was cut by 1 base and J by 0 bases, with 9 bases left in between. This CDR3 is built from 15 residues. The DNA for the CDR3 is TGTGCCAGCAGCTTAGGTTCAGGCACTAACTATGGCTACACCTTC. It translates to CASSLGSGTNYGYTF.

The V and J genes are TRBV10-2 and TRBJ2-7; D is perhaps TRBD1 (5 bases). The germline V and J ends were trimmed by 9 bases and 2 bases, with 17 bases remaining between them. Germline V lookup: CDR1 WSHSY, CDR2 SAAADI. This CDR3 comprises 14 residues. The CDR3 DNA reads TGCGCCAGTCAGCCCCAGACAGCCACCTACGAGCAGTACTTC. Protein: CASQPQTATYEQYF.

The genes are TRBV19 and TRBJ1-5; D gene unclear. The germline V gene encodes CDR1 LNHDA and CDR2 SQIVND (reference sequence). With 6 bases removed from V and 6 bases from J, the gap between germline ends came to 9 bases. The length of the CDR3 is 12 residues. The CDR3 DNA reads as TGTGCCAGTAGCGAGATCGGTCAGCCCCAGCATTTT. It codes for CASSEIGQPQHF.

The chain joins TRBV12-5 to TRBJ1-5, with 8 nucleotides matching TRBD1. Germline values: CDR1 LGHNT, CDR2 FRNRAP. V shed 2 bases, J shed 2 bases, and the junction held 5 bases outside the gene matches. CDR3 length equals 16 residues. CDR3 in DNA: TGTGCTAGTGGTTTGTCAGGGGGCAAGGGCAATCAGCCCCAGCATTTT. It specifies CASGLSGGKGNQPQHF.

The chain carries TRBV30 and TRBJ1-5, with 8 bases identical to TRBD1. CDR3 size: 13 residues. CDR1 is GTSNPN and CDR2 is SVGIG in the germline V gene (reference sequence). With 7 bases clipped from V and 4 bases from J, the junction kept 6 bases outside the gene matches. Here the CDR3 reads CAYGTGNNQPQHF. As DNA, the CDR3 is TGTGCCTACGGGACAGGTAATAATCAGCCCCAGCATTTT.